This T cell receptor beta chain is from a study of blood T cell repertoires in COVID-19 (dated by TCRdb to about 2020). Context from the whole study: Samples from collaborators originated in the United States, Italy and Spain and spanned both the acute and convalescent phases of COVID-19. Where available, HLA class I and class II types were obtained from metadata supplied by the sample provider rather than from assay-based typing. The prospective study material was composed of cDNA or gDNA derived from T cells, B-cell-depleted T cells, or PBMCs. The samples were drawn from the first 160 participants of the ongoing ImmuneRACE study and from about 1,200 subjects provided by 6 global collaborators. Deeply sampled blood TCRbeta repertoires from subjects exposed to, actively infected with, or recovered from COVID-19 were included in the dataset. The repertoires were released in a freely available public database meant as a resource for research on the immune response to SARS-CoV-2. Sample metadata almost always included a de-identified subject ID, COVID-19 status, age in years and sex. Beyond this particular receptor, the publication reports: How much clinical and demographic metadata was included differed by source and by participant, and the metadata was provided uncurated.

A word on this clone: No cognate antigen has been identified for it. Within one base of it there is no much larger clone, and no base qualities were kept.

The CDR3 measures 15 amino acids from cysteine to phenylalanine. Only the CDR3 DNA is retained, 45 bases long and in frame from the first base. In the germline V gene, CDR1 corresponds to SGHNT and CDR2 to YENEEA. Unmatched junction bases come to 8, with V trimmed by 5 bases and J by 3 bases. One collaborating source in Seattle enrolled patients during active infection and followed them longitudinally through the course of disease. Each collaborating institution followed its own protocols to collect whole blood in K2EDTA tubes. For TCRbeta analysis, collaborators shipped samples in one of three forms: frozen whole blood, isolated PBMCs, or DNA extracted from either of those sample types. TCRbeta CDR3 regions were amplified from genomic DNA by means of the immunoSEQ Assay, a bias-controlled multiplex PCR. For the original study's pipeline: Nucleated cell counts per sample were estimated from amplification of reference gene primers within the assay. To quantify the absolute abundance of each unique TCRbeta CDR3 rearrangement, sequence reads were collapsed and filtered. For each sample, productive Simpson clonality was calculated by taking the square root of Simpson's diversity index across productive rearrangements. TCRdb stores this immuneACCESS table with in-frame sequences only. Part of the clones is absent; in the studies checked, under half of the shortfall reflects unresolved V genes, and no reason is known for the rest. The DNA gave D and trimming, while V, J and clone size come from that table. This sample holds about 420,000 clones; about 90% were observed only once. The ten largest account for approximately 0.92% of the sample.

Rearrangement joined TRBV11-3 to TRBJ2-7; TRBD2 fits 9 bases in the junction. The TCR comes from a man in his late teens or twenties with COVID-19, enrolled during active disease. The sample consisted of peripheral blood. The nucleotides read TGTGCCAGCAGCCTCCTGCGGGGGGGAAACTACGAGCAGTACTTC. This gives the protein CASSLLRGGNYEQYF.